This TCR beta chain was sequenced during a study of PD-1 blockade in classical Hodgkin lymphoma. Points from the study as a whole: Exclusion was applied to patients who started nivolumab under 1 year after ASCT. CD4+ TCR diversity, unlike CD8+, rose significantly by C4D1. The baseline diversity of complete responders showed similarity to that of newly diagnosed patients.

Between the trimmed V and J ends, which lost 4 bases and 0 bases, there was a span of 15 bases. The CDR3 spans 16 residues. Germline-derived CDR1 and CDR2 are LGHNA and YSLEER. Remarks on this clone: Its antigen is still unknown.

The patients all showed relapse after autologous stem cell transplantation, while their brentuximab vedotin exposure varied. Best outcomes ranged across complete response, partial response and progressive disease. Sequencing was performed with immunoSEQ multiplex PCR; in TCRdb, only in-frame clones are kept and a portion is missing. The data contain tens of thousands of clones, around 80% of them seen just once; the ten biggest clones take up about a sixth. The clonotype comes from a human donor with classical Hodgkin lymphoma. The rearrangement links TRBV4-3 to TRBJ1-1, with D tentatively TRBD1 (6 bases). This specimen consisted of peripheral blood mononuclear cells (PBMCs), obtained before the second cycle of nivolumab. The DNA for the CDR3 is TGCGCCAGCAGCCCCGAACCCGGGACACTGAACACTGAAGCTTTCTTT. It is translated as CASSPEPGTLNTEAFF.